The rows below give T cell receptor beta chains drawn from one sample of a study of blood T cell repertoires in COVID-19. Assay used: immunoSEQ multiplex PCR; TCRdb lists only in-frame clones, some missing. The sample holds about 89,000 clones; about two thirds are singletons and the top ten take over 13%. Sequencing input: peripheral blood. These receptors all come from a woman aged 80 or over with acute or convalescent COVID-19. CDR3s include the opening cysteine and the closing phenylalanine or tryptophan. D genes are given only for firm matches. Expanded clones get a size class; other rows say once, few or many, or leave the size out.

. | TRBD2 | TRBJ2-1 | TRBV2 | CASSRTSGGAWEQFF | TGTGCCAGCAGTCGGACTAGCGGGGGGGCCTGGGAGCAGTTCTTC
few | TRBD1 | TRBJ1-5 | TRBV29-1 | CSVAQGTASNQPQHF | TGCAGCGTCGCACAGGGGACGGCGAGCAATCAGCCCCAGCATTTT
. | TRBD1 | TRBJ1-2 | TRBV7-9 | CASSRGQGPYGYTF | TGTGCCAGCAGCCGCGGACAGGGCCCCTATGGCTACACCTTC
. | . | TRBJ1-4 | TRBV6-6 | CASSYSAGGVGEKLFF | TGTGCCAGCAGTTACTCCGCGGGTGGGGTTGGGGAAAAACTGTTTTTT
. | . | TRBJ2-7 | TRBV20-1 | CSASGQGRYEQYF | TGCAGTGCTAGTGGGCAGGGTAGGTACGAGCAGTACTTC
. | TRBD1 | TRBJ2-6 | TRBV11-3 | CASSPGTGGPGANVLTF | TGTGCCAGCAGCCCCGGGACAGGGGGACCTGGGGCCAACGTCCTGACTTTC
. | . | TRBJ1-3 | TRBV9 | CASSPPGGWGNTIYF | TGTGCCAGCAGCCCCCCCGGGGGGTGGGGAAACACCATATATTTT
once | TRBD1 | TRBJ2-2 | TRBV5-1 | CASSLTGGMNTGELFF | TGCGCCAGCAGCTTAACAGGGGGGATGAACACCGGGGAGCTGTTTTTT
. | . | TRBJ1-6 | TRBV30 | CAWNRQGNSPLHF | TGTGCCTGGAACCGCCAGGGGAATTCACCCCTCCACTTT
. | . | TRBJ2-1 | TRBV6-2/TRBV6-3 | CASSYSQRAELKNEQFF | TGTGCCAGCAGTTACTCACAGCGGGCGGAATTAAAAAATGAGCAGTTCTTC
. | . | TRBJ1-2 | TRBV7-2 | CASSSGRWAGPYGYTF | TGTGCCAGCAGCTCCGGGAGGTGGGCCGGACCCTATGGCTACACCTTC
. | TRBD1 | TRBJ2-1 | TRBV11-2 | CASSTYRRGRRNEQFF | TGTGCCAGCAGCACATATAGAAGGGGGCGAAGAAATGAGCAGTTCTTC
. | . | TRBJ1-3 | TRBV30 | CAWDSVGGAGNTIYF | TGTGCCTGGGACTCCGTAGGGGGAGCTGGAAACACCATATATTTT
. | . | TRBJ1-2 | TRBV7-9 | CASSFGQNNYGYTF | TGTGCCAGCAGCTTCGGACAGAACAACTATGGCTACACCTTC
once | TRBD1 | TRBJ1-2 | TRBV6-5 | CASRKRGQNYGYTF | TGTGCCAGCAGAAAGAGGGGACAGAACTATGGCTACACCTTC
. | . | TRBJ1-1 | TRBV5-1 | CASSSSPSPAEAFF | TGCGCCAGCAGCTCTTCGCCCTCTCCGGCTGAAGCTTTCTTT
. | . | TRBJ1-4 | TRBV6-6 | CASSRGGRNNEKLFF | TGTGCCAGCAGCCGGGGGGGGAGAAATAATGAAAAACTGTTTTTT
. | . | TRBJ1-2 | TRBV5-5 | CASSFSQGHYGYTF | TGTGCCAGCAGCTTTTCACAGGGACACTATGGCTACACCTTC
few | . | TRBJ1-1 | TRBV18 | CASSPPRTPLNTEAFF | TGTGCCAGCTCACCACCGCGGACTCCCCTAAACACTGAAGCTTTCTTT
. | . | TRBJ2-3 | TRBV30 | CAWGSGQGTDTQYF | TGTGCCTGGGGCTCTGGGCAGGGCACAGATACGCAGTATTTT
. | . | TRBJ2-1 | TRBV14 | CASSFGGGNNEQFF | TGTGCCAGCAGCTTTGGTGGGGGGAACAATGAGCAGTTCTTC
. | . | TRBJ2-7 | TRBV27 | CASSLQGGLGEQYF | TGTGCCAGCAGTTTACAGGGAGGACTGGGGGAGCAGTACTTC
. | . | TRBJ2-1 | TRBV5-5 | CASSFEPGHPSYNEQFF | TGTGCCAGCAGCTTCGAACCGGGACACCCCTCCTACAATGAGCAGTTCTTC
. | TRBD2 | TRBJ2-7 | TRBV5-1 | CASSLKTSGGVSSYEQYF | TGCGCCAGCAGCTTGAAAACTAGCGGGGGGGTCAGCTCCTACGAGCAGTACTTC
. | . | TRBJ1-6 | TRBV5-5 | CASSLDIPPLHF | TGTGCCAGCAGCTTGGATATTCCACCCCTCCACTTT
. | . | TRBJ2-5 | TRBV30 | CAWSASRVLGKKGQETQYF | TGTGCCTGGAGTGCCTCCAGGGTCTTAGGGAAGAAGGGACAAGAGACCCAGTACTTC
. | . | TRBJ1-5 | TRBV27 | CASSLWGGDQPQHF | TGTGCCAGCAGTTTATGGGGGGGAGATCAGCCCCAGCATTTT
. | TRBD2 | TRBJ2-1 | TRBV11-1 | CASSLAGETSTFF | TGTGCCAGCAGCTTAGCGGGGGAGACTAGCACATTCTTC
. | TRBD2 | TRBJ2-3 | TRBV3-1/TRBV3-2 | CASSQDWLAGDRCGTDTQYF | TGTGCCAGCAGCCAAGATTGGCTAGCGGGGGACCGCTGCGGCACAGATACGCAGTATTTT
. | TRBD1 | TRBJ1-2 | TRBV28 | CASIGTAQNYGYTF | TGTGCCAGCATCGGGACAGCTCAAAACTATGGCTACACCTTC
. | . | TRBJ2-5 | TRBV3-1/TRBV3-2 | CASSQGHRGERTQYF | TGTGCCAGCAGCCAGGGGCATAGGGGTGAGAGAACCCAGTACTTC
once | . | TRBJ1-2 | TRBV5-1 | CASSWDSGTNYGYTF | TGCGCCAGCAGCTGGGACTCCGGGACTAACTATGGCTACACCTTC
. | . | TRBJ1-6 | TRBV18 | CASSPRQAFDSPLHF | TGTGCCAGCTCACCACGACAGGCATTTGACTCACCCCTCCACTTT
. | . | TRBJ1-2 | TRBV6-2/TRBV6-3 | CASSPHGQKLINYGYTF | TGTGCCAGCAGCCCTCACGGACAGAAGCTTATCAACTATGGCTACACCTTC
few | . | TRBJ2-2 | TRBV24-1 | CATSAGTGELFF | TGTGCCACCAGTGCAGGGACCGGGGAGCTGTTTTTT
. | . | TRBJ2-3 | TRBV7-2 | CASSPEVTRSTDTQYF | TGTGCCAGCAGCCCAGAGGTTACGCGATCCACAGATACGCAGTATTTT
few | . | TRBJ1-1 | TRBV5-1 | CASSLDNDREAFF | TGCGCCAGCAGCTTGGATAATGACAGGGAAGCTTTCTTT
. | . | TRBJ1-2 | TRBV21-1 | CASSNGHRGRGYTF | TGTGCCAGCAGCAACGGGCACAGGGGGAGAGGCTACACCTTC
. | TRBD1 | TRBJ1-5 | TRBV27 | CASSTNRGINQPQHF | TGTGCCAGCAGTACAAACAGGGGCATAAATCAGCCCCAGCATTTT
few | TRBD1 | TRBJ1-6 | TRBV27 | CASSSDRGGGSPLHF | TGTGCCAGCAGTTCAGACAGGGGCGGAGGGTCACCCCTCCACTTT
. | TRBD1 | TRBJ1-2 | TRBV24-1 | CATSDLSQGAEGYTF | TGTGCCACCAGTGATTTGTCGCAGGGGGCGGAAGGCTACACCTTC
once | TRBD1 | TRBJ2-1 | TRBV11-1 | CASSLAGQGLNEQFF | TGTGCCAGCAGCTTGGCGGGACAGGGCCTTAATGAGCAGTTCTTC
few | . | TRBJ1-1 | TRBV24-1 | CATSGVQGGEAFF | TGTGCCACCAGTGGAGTGCAAGGGGGTGAAGCTTTCTTT
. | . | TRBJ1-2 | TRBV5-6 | CASSAYRYGYTF | TGTGCCAGCAGCGCCTACAGATATGGCTACACCTTC
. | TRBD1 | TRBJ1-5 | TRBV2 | CASSDRGQAKPQHF | TGTGCCAGCAGTGACAGGGGGCAGGCAAAGCCCCAGCATTTT
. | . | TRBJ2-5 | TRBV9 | CASSARSMGGGETQYF | TGTGCCAGCAGCGCTAGATCTATGGGGGGTGGGGAGACCCAGTACTTC
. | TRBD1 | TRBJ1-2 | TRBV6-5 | CASRGPGQGYGGYTF | TGTGCCAGCAGGGGACCGGGACAGGGGTACGGTGGCTACACCTTC
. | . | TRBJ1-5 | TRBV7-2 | CASSFTTGSQPQHF | TGTGCCAGCAGCTTTACAACAGGGAGTCAGCCCCAGCATTTT
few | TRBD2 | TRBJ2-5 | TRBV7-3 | CASSPSGVFGTQYF | TGTGCCAGCAGCCCTAGCGGGGTATTTGGGACCCAGTACTTC
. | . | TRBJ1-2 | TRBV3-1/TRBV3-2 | CASTNNYGYTF | TGTGCCAGCACCAATAACTATGGCTACACCTTC
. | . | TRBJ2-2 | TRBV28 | CASQRVGFDGELFF | TGTGCCAGCCAGCGGGTGGGCTTTGACGGGGAGCTGTTTTTT
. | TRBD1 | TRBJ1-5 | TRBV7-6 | CASSLGQGGLNQPQHF | TGTGCCAGCAGCTTAGGACAGGGGGGACTCAATCAGCCCCAGCATTTT
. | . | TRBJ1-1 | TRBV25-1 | CASSQGMNTEAFF | TGTGCCAGCAGTCAGGGAATGAACACTGAAGCTTTCTTT
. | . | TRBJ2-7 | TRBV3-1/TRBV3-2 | CASEGPGEQYF | TGTGCCAGCGAAGGTCCGGGGGAGCAGTACTTC
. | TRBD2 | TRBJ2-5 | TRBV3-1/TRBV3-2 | CASSPRVAGGLETQYF | TGTGCCAGCAGCCCTCGGGTAGCGGGGGGGCTTGAGACCCAGTACTTC